This TCR beta chain comes out of a study of PD-1 blockade in mismatch repair-deficient tumors. General study results and limits: Tumor-resident clones, often undetectable pretreatment in blood, expanded then contracted after pembrolizumab. Three of seven peptides expanded clones, giving over a hundred unique blood TCRs.

Measured with immunoSEQ multiplex PCR; TCRdb has only the in-frame clones, and not every one. The table has about 9,500 clones, around nine tenths seen once; the top ten hold 9.7%. CDR1 MDHEN and CDR2 SYDVKM come from the germline V gene. V was trimmed by 3 bases and J by 7 bases, leaving 4 bases between them. The CDR3 is made up of 12 amino acids. Details on this clone: Its antigen is currently unknown.

Time point specified: approximately eleven-day in vitro stimulation with candidate neoantigen peptide 3. A few pembrolizumab responders had their TCRs sequenced. Cells were stimulated roughly eleven days with each of roughly 7 ELISpot-reactive neoantigens. The genes are TRBV28 and TRBJ1-6, with D hard to call. The sample consisted of cells cultured in vitro, taken from a patient treated with pembrolizumab. The clonotype comes from an adult with mismatch repair-deficient cancer. Here the CDR3 reads CASSLGNSPLHF. In DNA, the CDR3 is TGTGCCAGCAGTTTGGGCAATTCACCCCTCCACTTT.